These T cell receptor beta chains were read from a single sample in a study of T-cell memory formation after mild COVID-19. TCRdb analysed the 5' RACE reads with MiXCR anew, one entry per CDR3 protein. This table has around 110,000 distinct CDR3 sequences, 9.5% to 15% appearing once. The material sequenced was PBMCs or a T cell subset sorted from them (not recorded which). Receptors were obtained from an adult woman who had mild COVID-19 (a few samples of this study predate the infection). Cell type and time point are not known. CDR3s include the opening cysteine and the closing phenylalanine or tryptophan. The D gene is left open where the match is weak. The size of a clone is reported for some rows only, either as once, few or many, or as a class for expanded clones.

.	TRBJ2-5	TRBV20-1	TRBD2	CSASRGGRAEETQYF	TGCAGTGCTAGTCGGGGCGGGAGGGCCGAGGAGACCCAGTACTTC
.	TRBJ2-6	TRBV3-1	TRBD1	CASSPSPDRGLGANVLTF	TGTGCCAGCAGCCCAAGCCCGGACAGGGGGCTTGGGGCCAACGTCCTGACTTTC
.	TRBJ2-7	TRBV19	TRBD2	CASSIVGGRSSYEQYF	TGTGCCAGTAGTATAGTTGGCGGGAGGAGCTCCTACGAGCAGTACTTC
.	TRBJ1-2	TRBV2	.	CASSPTEQAGYTF	TGTGCCAGCAGCCCGACAGAACAGGCTGGCTACACCTTC
few	TRBJ2-7	TRBV5-4	.	CASSVGSNYEQYF	TGTGCCAGCAGCGTGGGGTCTAACTACGAGCAGTACTTC
.	TRBJ1-1	TRBV12-3/TRBV12-4	.	CASSLGGATHEAFF	TGTGCCAGCAGTTTAGGGGGGGCCACCCATGAAGCTTTCTTT
few	TRBJ2-1	TRBV7-9	TRBD2	CASSSPRGSGRINEQFF	TGTGCCAGCAGCTCCCCAAGGGGTAGCGGGCGCATCAATGAGCAGTTCTTC
few	TRBJ2-1	TRBV12-3/TRBV12-4	.	CASSLAGWEFF	TGTGCCAGCAGTTTAGCGGGATGGGAGTTCTTC
.	TRBJ2-1	TRBV24-1	TRBD2	CATSQGTSAYTEQFF	TGTGCCACCAGCCAAGGGACTAGCGCCTACACTGAGCAGTTCTTC
few	TRBJ2-7	TRBV27	.	CASSPRGGGSYEQYF	TGTGCCAGCAGCCCACGGGGAGGGGGATCCTACGAGCAGTACTTC
.	TRBJ1-6	TRBV30	.	CAWSVISSPLHF	TGTGCCTGGAGTGTAATCTCTTCACCCCTCCACTTT
.	TRBJ2-3	TRBV9	TRBD2	CASRPGLASDTQYF	TGTGCCAGCCGGCCGGGACTAGCGTCAGATACGCAGTATTTT
few	TRBJ2-5	TRBV30	.	CAWETGGEETQYF	TGTGCCTGGGAAACAGGGGGGGAAGAGACCCAGTACTTC
.	TRBJ2-7	TRBV7-9	.	CASSLAHGYDEQYF	TGTGCCAGCAGCTTAGCCCACGGTTATGACGAGCAGTACTTC
.	TRBJ2-3	TRBV24-1	.	CATSALQGGPFTDTQYF	TGTGCCACCAGTGCTTTGCAGGGTGGACCATTCACAGATACGCAGTATTTT
.	TRBJ2-5	TRBV6-5	TRBD1	CASSYQGTGVSNQETQYF	TGTGCCAGCAGTTATCAGGGGACAGGGGTCTCAAATCAAGAGACCCAGTACTTC
.	TRBJ1-5	TRBV12-3/TRBV12-4	TRBD1	CASSFTGGQPQHF	TGTGCCAGCAGTTTTACAGGGGGTCAGCCCCAGCATTTT
.	TRBJ2-3	TRBV4-1	.	CDSSLRGARGGTDTQYF	TGCGACAGCAGCCTCCGAGGAGCGAGGGGGGGCACAGATACGCAGTATTTT
.	TRBJ1-2	TRBV7-9	.	CASSLAGGTHHF	TGTGCCAGCAGCTTAGCGGGGGGGACACATCACTTC
.	TRBJ2-1	TRBV12-3/TRBV12-4	.	CASSTTYEGDSRGNEQFF	TGTGCCAGCAGCACCACCTACGAGGGGGACTCACGGGGCAATGAGCAGTTCTTC
few	TRBJ2-1	TRBV27	TRBD2	CASSLGLAGGSNNEQFF	TGTGCCAGCAGTTTGGGGCTAGCGGGAGGGTCGAACAATGAGCAGTTCTTC
.	TRBJ2-7	TRBV18	.	CASSPTAGFSYEQYF	TGTGCCAGCTCACCAACGGCAGGCTTCTCCTACGAGCAGTACTTC
few	TRBJ2-3	TRBV3-1	.	CASSQDFTDTQYF	TGTGCCAGCAGCCAAGATTTCACAGATACGCAGTATTTT
few	TRBJ2-1	TRBV6-7	.	CASSYSVPDPVSYNEQFF	TGTGCCAGCAGTTACTCGGTTCCGGACCCCGTCTCCTACAATGAGCAGTTCTTC
.	TRBJ2-1	TRBV4-1	TRBD2	CASSKEYGGYYNEQFF	TGCGCCAGCAGCAAAGAGTACGGGGGGTACTACAATGAGCAGTTCTTC
few	TRBJ2-1	TRBV20-1	TRBD2	CSARDLTSGVGEQFF	TGCAGTGCTAGAGATCTGACTAGCGGGGTTGGTGAGCAGTTCTTC
.	TRBJ2-1	TRBV9	.	CASSVPGGAEYNEQFF	TGTGCCAGCAGCGTACCTGGGGGGGCCGAGTACAATGAGCAGTTCTTC
few	TRBJ2-1	TRBV29-1	TRBD2	CSVVSGMNEQFF	TGCAGCGTTGTCAGCGGGATGAATGAGCAGTTCTTC
few	TRBJ2-7	TRBV10-3	TRBD2	CAISESAGGAYEQYF	TGTGCCATCAGTGAATCGGCGGGGGGAGCCTACGAGCAGTACTTC
few	TRBJ2-7	TRBV5-6	.	CASSFTSLYEQYF	TGTGCCAGCAGCTTCACGAGCCTCTACGAGCAGTACTTC
.	TRBJ2-2	TRBV12-3/TRBV12-4	.	CASSSSPSYTGELFF	TGTGCCAGCAGTTCAAGTCCCAGCTACACCGGGGAGCTGTTTTTT
.	TRBJ2-7	TRBV12-3/TRBV12-4	.	CASSFGVPHYEQYF	TGTGCCAGCAGTTTTGGGGTCCCCCACTACGAGCAGTACTTC
.	TRBJ1-1	TRBV7-9	TRBD1	CASRGTGGTEAFF	TGTGCCAGCAGAGGGACAGGGGGAACTGAAGCTTTCTTT
large	TRBJ2-7	TRBV7-2	TRBD1	CASRSTGTDAYEQYF	TGTGCCAGCAGGTCTACCGGGACAGACGCCTACGAGCAGTACTTC
few	TRBJ1-2	TRBV12-3/TRBV12-4	.	CASSFSSGADGYTF	TGTGCCAGCAGTTTCTCCTCCGGGGCGGATGGCTACACCTTC
.	TRBJ2-7	TRBV20-1	.	CSALSQALEQYF	TGCAGTGCTCTTTCACAGGCTCTCGAGCAGTACTTC
few	TRBJ1-2	TRBV24-1	.	CATSDFGQTEGGYTF	TGTGCCACCAGTGATTTTGGGCAGACTGAGGGTGGCTACACCTTC
.	TRBJ1-4	TRBV5-5	TRBD1	CASSLDPGQHMEKLFF	TGTGCCAGCAGCTTGGATCCGGGACAGCACATGGAAAAACTGTTTTTT
few	TRBJ2-1	TRBV24-1	.	CATSSGYEQFF	TGTGCCACCAGTAGCGGCTATGAGCAGTTCTTC
.	TRBJ1-2	TRBV7-9	TRBD1	CASSPGPGQARGYTF	TGTGCCAGCAGCCCTGGTCCGGGACAGGCGAGAGGCTACACCTTC
.	TRBJ1-2	TRBV6-6	.	CASSIIAQDYGYTF	TGTGCCAGCAGTATTATTGCCCAGGACTATGGCTACACCTTC
few	TRBJ2-7	TRBV7-9	TRBD1	CASSLSGDRTYEQYF	TGTGCCAGCAGCTTGTCCGGGGACAGAACCTACGAGCAGTACTTC
.	TRBJ2-1	TRBV4-3	TRBD2	CASSQDRSGRAKEQFF	TGCGCCAGCAGCCAAGATCGAAGCGGGAGGGCCAAGGAGCAGTTCTTC
.	TRBJ2-7	TRBV19	TRBD2	CASSSGGVYEQYF	TGTGCCAGTAGTAGCGGGGGTGTCTACGAGCAGTACTTC